This is a list of T cell receptor beta chains from one sample in a study of blood T cell repertoires in COVID-19. Sequencing used immunoSEQ multiplex PCR; TCRdb keeps in-frame clones, though not all of them. Of some 140,000 clones detected, around 78% appear once; the ten largest clones hold roughly 1.8%. What was sequenced was peripheral blood. These receptors all stem from a man at least 80 years old with acute or convalescent COVID-19. The CDR3 runs from the conserved cysteine through the conserved F or W. D genes are given only for firm matches. Not all rows give a size; the values are once, few, many and, for expanded clones, a class.

clone size: -
D gene: TRBD1
V gene: TRBV6-5
J gene: TRBJ2-7
CDR3 DNA: TGTGCCAGCAAACTAGGACAGGGCTCCTACGAGCAGTACTTC
CDR3 protein: CASKLGQGSYEQYF

clone size: -
D gene: TRBD2
V gene: TRBV7-8
J gene: TRBJ2-1
CDR3 DNA: TGTGCCAGCAGCCCCGAGGGACTAGCCCTGCCCAATGAGCAGTTCTTC
CDR3 protein: CASSPEGLALPNEQFF

clone size: -
D gene: TRBD2
V gene: TRBV5-4
J gene: TRBJ2-2
CDR3 DNA: TGTGCCAGCAGCTTAGCGGGGGGGAACACCGGGGAGCTGTTTTTT
CDR3 protein: CASSLAGGNTGELFF

clone size: -
D gene: -
V gene: TRBV24-1
J gene: TRBJ1-2
CDR3 DNA: TGTGCCACCAGTGATGCGGGGGTGGGCTACACCTTC
CDR3 protein: CATSDAGVGYTF

clone size: -
D gene: TRBD1
V gene: TRBV5-1
J gene: TRBJ1-1
CDR3 DNA: TGCGCCAGCAGCTTGGTGGGACAGGGGCCGAACACTGAAGCTTTCTTT
CDR3 protein: CASSLVGQGPNTEAFF

clone size: -
D gene: -
V gene: TRBV19
J gene: TRBJ2-5
CDR3 DNA: TGTGCCAGTAGTAACCCGACAGGTGGAAGGCAAGAGACCCAGTACTTC
CDR3 protein: CASSNPTGGRQETQYF

clone size: -
D gene: -
V gene: TRBV27
J gene: TRBJ2-2
CDR3 DNA: TGTGCCAGCTCTCTCGGAGTAATTCCCGGGGAGCTGTTTTTT
CDR3 protein: CASSLGVIPGELFF

clone size: once
D gene: TRBD2
V gene: TRBV4-2
J gene: TRBJ2-3
CDR3 DNA: TGTGCCAGCCGGGGGGGCTCTAGCACAGATACGCAGTATTTT
CDR3 protein: CASRGGSSTDTQYF

clone size: -
D gene: TRBD2
V gene: TRBV7-6
J gene: TRBJ2-1
CDR3 DNA: TGTGCCAGCAGCTTAGTAGCGGGGGGGATGGGGGAGCAGTTCTTC
CDR3 protein: CASSLVAGGMGEQFF

clone size: -
D gene: -
V gene: TRBV2
J gene: TRBJ2-3
CDR3 DNA: TGTGCCAGCATGGGCCGAACAGATACGCAGTATTTT
CDR3 protein: CASMGRTDTQYF

clone size: few
D gene: TRBD1
V gene: TRBV19
J gene: TRBJ1-1
CDR3 DNA: TGTGCCAGTAGGAAGGGGACAGGGAACACTGAAGCTTTCTTT
CDR3 protein: CASRKGTGNTEAFF

clone size: -
D gene: TRBD2
V gene: TRBV7-9
J gene: TRBJ2-5
CDR3 DNA: TGTGCCAGCAGCCCCACAGCGGGGGGGGTGGATACCCAGTACTTC
CDR3 protein: CASSPTAGGVDTQYF

clone size: -
D gene: TRBD1
V gene: TRBV5-1
J gene: TRBJ1-4
CDR3 DNA: TGCGCCAGCAGCAGGGGGGACAGCTCAACTAATGAAAAACTGTTTTTT
CDR3 protein: CASSRGDSSTNEKLFF

clone size: -
D gene: TRBD1
V gene: TRBV7-2
J gene: TRBJ2-1
CDR3 DNA: TGTGCCAGCACAAAGCTGCCCGGGACAGGGGCAGGTGAGCAGTTCTTC
CDR3 protein: CASTKLPGTGAGEQFF

clone size: -
D gene: TRBD2
V gene: TRBV2
J gene: TRBJ2-5
CDR3 DNA: TGTGCCAGCAGTGAAGCATATAGGCGGGGGGGCCGGGAGACCCAGTACTTC
CDR3 protein: CASSEAYRRGGRETQYF

clone size: few
D gene: -
V gene: TRBV5-8
J gene: TRBJ2-3
CDR3 DNA: TGTGCCAGCAGCTTGTCAGGGTCTGATACGCAGTATTTT
CDR3 protein: CASSLSGSDTQYF

clone size: few
D gene: -
V gene: TRBV5-1
J gene: TRBJ2-1
CDR3 DNA: TGCGCCAGCAGCTTGACCTGGACTCCCACCTACAATGAGCAGTTCTTC
CDR3 protein: CASSLTWTPTYNEQFF

clone size: few
D gene: -
V gene: TRBV5-3
J gene: TRBJ1-2
CDR3 DNA: TGTGCCCGCAAAGGGGCGGGCTACACCTTC
CDR3 protein: CARKGAGYTF

clone size: -
D gene: TRBD1
V gene: TRBV5-1
J gene: TRBJ2-3
CDR3 DNA: TGCGCCAGCAGCCAAGGGGGACAGGGGGCCCGAGATACGCAGTATTTT
CDR3 protein: CASSQGGQGARDTQYF

clone size: -
D gene: -
V gene: TRBV15
J gene: TRBJ1-4
CDR3 DNA: TGTGCCACCAGCAGTGGAGGGCGGGGTGGGGAAAAACTGTTTTTT
CDR3 protein: CATSSGGRGGEKLFF

clone size: -
D gene: -
V gene: TRBV6-2/TRBV6-3
J gene: TRBJ1-5
CDR3 DNA: TGTGCCAGCAGTTTCCCACGGGTGGGCGGGAGCAATCAGCCCCAGCATTTT
CDR3 protein: CASSFPRVGGSNQPQHF

clone size: -
D gene: -
V gene: TRBV18
J gene: TRBJ2-5
CDR3 DNA: TGTGCCAGCTCACCACTCGACATGGTGGAGACCCAGTACTTC
CDR3 protein: CASSPLDMVETQYF

clone size: -
D gene: -
V gene: TRBV9
J gene: TRBJ2-2
CDR3 DNA: TGTGCCAGCAGCGGCCCCCAACGGGCAGGGAGGTACGACGGGGAGCTGTTTTTT
CDR3 protein: CASSGPQRAGRYDGELFF

clone size: -
D gene: TRBD1
V gene: TRBV7-2
J gene: TRBJ2-5
CDR3 DNA: TGTGCCAGCAGCTCCTGGACAGGGGGCGCAGAGACCCAGTACTTC
CDR3 protein: CASSSWTGGAETQYF

clone size: few
D gene: -
V gene: TRBV10-3
J gene: TRBJ1-1
CDR3 DNA: TGTGCCATCACTAAGACAGGAGACACTGAAGCTTTCTTT
CDR3 protein: CAITKTGDTEAFF

clone size: -
D gene: -
V gene: TRBV5-6
J gene: TRBJ2-7
CDR3 DNA: TGTGCCAGCAGCTTCTCTGCGGGTACCCCCTACGAGCAGTACTTC
CDR3 protein: CASSFSAGTPYEQYF

clone size: -
D gene: -
V gene: TRBV27
J gene: TRBJ1-1
CDR3 DNA: TGTGCCAGCAGTGAACAGGGTGTCACTGAAGCTTTCTTT
CDR3 protein: CASSEQGVTEAFF

clone size: -
D gene: -
V gene: TRBV5-1
J gene: TRBJ2-3
CDR3 DNA: TGCGCCAGCAGCTTCGGGACTAGCACAGATACGCAGTATTTT
CDR3 protein: CASSFGTSTDTQYF

clone size: -
D gene: -
V gene: TRBV9
J gene: TRBJ1-6
CDR3 DNA: TGTGCCAGCAGCACGCAGGGACACCCTAATTCACCCCTCCACTTT
CDR3 protein: CASSTQGHPNSPLHF

clone size: few
D gene: TRBD2
V gene: TRBV7-2
J gene: TRBJ2-7
CDR3 DNA: TGTGCCAGCAGCTCTAGCGGGGGGAGAAGGGAGCAGTACTTC
CDR3 protein: CASSSSGGRREQYF

clone size: few
D gene: -
V gene: TRBV3-1/TRBV3-2
J gene: TRBJ1-1
CDR3 DNA: TGTGCCAGCAGCCAATCTCCGAACACTGAAGCTTTCTTT
CDR3 protein: CASSQSPNTEAFF

clone size: few
D gene: TRBD1
V gene: TRBV4-2
J gene: TRBJ2-1
CDR3 DNA: TGTGCCAGCAGCCAAGCTTCAGGACAGGGGTCCTACAATGAGCAGTTCTTC
CDR3 protein: CASSQASGQGSYNEQFF

clone size: few
D gene: -
V gene: TRBV12-3/TRBV12-4
J gene: TRBJ1-2
CDR3 DNA: TGTGCCAGCGGGAGGGAAACCTATGGCTACACCTTC
CDR3 protein: CASGRETYGYTF

clone size: -
D gene: -
V gene: TRBV28
J gene: TRBJ2-4
CDR3 DNA: TGTGCCAGCAGTCAACCCGCAGGGCCTGGAGCCAAAAACATTCAGTACTTC
CDR3 protein: CASSQPAGPGAKNIQYF

clone size: few
D gene: -
V gene: TRBV3-1/TRBV3-2
J gene: TRBJ1-6
CDR3 DNA: TGTGCCAGCAGCCAACAGAGGGACCTCCACTTT
CDR3 protein: CASSQQRDLHF

clone size: -
D gene: -
V gene: TRBV7-7
J gene: TRBJ1-1
CDR3 DNA: TGTGCCAGCAGCCTAGACAAGAACACTGAAGCTTTCTTT
CDR3 protein: CASSLDKNTEAFF

clone size: -
D gene: -
V gene: TRBV4-3
J gene: TRBJ2-2
CDR3 DNA: TGCGCCAGCAGCCAGATCCTCGGGGCCGGGGAGCTGTTTTTT
CDR3 protein: CASSQILGAGELFF

clone size: -
D gene: -
V gene: TRBV6-5
J gene: TRBJ1-1
CDR3 DNA: TGTGCCAGCAGGACACTACAGGGCCCGAACACTGAAGCTTTCTTT
CDR3 protein: CASRTLQGPNTEAFF

clone size: -
D gene: -
V gene: TRBV6-5
J gene: TRBJ1-3
CDR3 DNA: TGTGCCAGCTCCCTCAATGGACTCTCTGGAAACACCATATATTTT
CDR3 protein: CASSLNGLSGNTIYF

clone size: few
D gene: -
V gene: TRBV27
J gene: TRBJ1-4
CDR3 DNA: TGTGCCAGCAGTAACGGTGCGGCAACTAATGAAAAACTGTTTTTT
CDR3 protein: CASSNGAATNEKLFF

clone size: -
D gene: TRBD1
V gene: TRBV6-5
J gene: TRBJ2-1
CDR3 DNA: TGTGCCAGCAGTCGGGACAGGGTTTACAATGAGCAGTTCTTC
CDR3 protein: CASSRDRVYNEQFF

clone size: -
D gene: -
V gene: TRBV19
J gene: TRBJ1-5
CDR3 DNA: TGTGCCAGTAGAGACTCGGGATCGGGCAATCAGCCCCAGCATTTT
CDR3 protein: CASRDSGSGNQPQHF

clone size: -
D gene: TRBD1
V gene: TRBV10-3
J gene: TRBJ2-5
CDR3 DNA: TGTGCCATCAGTGGACAGGGCAGAGAGACCCAGTACTTC
CDR3 protein: CAISGQGRETQYF